This is a list of T cell receptor beta chains from one sample in a study of tumor-infiltrating lymphocytes in primary liver carcinoma. One entry per CDR3 protein results from TCRdb running MiXCR on the multiplex PCR reads. The sample holds fewer than 75,000 distinct CDR3 sequences; 65% to 80% are singletons and the top ten take around 57%. Sample: liver tumor tissue from sampling region 2. These receptors all come from a man aged 35 to 55 with primary liver carcinoma and hepatitis B virus infection. CDR3s include the opening cysteine and the closing phenylalanine or tryptophan. D genes are given only for firm matches. The size field is filled for only some rows; it gives once, few, many or a size class.

d_gene | j_gene | abundance | v_gene | CDR3nt | CDR3aa
NA | TRBJ2-3 | NA | TRBV11-2 | TGTGCCAGCGGCACCAGCGCAGATACGCAGTATTTT | CASGTSADTQYF
NA | TRBJ2-7 | NA | TRBV29-1 | TGCAGCGTTGGAGGAGACGGCTACGAGCAGTACTTC | CSVGGDGYEQYF
NA | TRBJ2-7 | NA | TRBV4-2 | TGTGCCAGCAGCCAAGGAACGGACTCAAATGACTACGAGCAGTACTTC | CASSQGTDSNDYEQYF
NA | TRBJ2-5 | once | TRBV12-3/TRBV12-4 | TGTGCCAGCTGTCGACAGGAGACACAAGAGACCAAGTACTTC | CASCRQETQETKYF
NA | TRBJ1-1 | few | TRBV12-3/TRBV12-4 | TGTGCCAGCAGTTTCTCGGGCCAGAACACTGAAGCTTTCTTT | CASSFSGQNTEAFF
TRBD2 | TRBJ2-2 | NA | TRBV4-2 | TGCGCCAGCAGCCAAGTGGCGCTTCTAGCGGGAGCGACAGATACGCTGTTTTTT | CASSQVALLAGATDTLFF
NA | TRBJ2-7 | NA | TRBV6-6 | TGTGCCATCAGACCCGCTATTTCCGGGATCTACGAGCAGTACTTC | CAIRPAISGIYEQYF
NA | TRBJ2-3 | NA | TRBV29-1 | TGCAGCGTTAATGCCCGAGGTCGCACAGGTACGCAGTATTTT | CSVNARGRTGTQYF
TRBD2 | TRBJ2-1 | few | TRBV11-2 | TGTGCCGGCACAAGTAGCGGGAGCCCACAGAGCTATGAGCAGTTCTTC | CAGTSSGSPQSYEQFF
NA | TRBJ2-1 | NA | TRBV28 | TGTGTCAGCGGAGTCAGGAATGAGCAGTTCTTC | CVSGVRNEQFF
NA | TRBJ2-5 | many | TRBV10-3 | TGTGCCATCAGTGAGGGAGCGGAGTTAAAGTACTTC | CAISEGAELKYF
TRBD1 | TRBJ1-6 | many | TRBV5-1 | TGCGCCAGCAGCTTGGGGGGGACAGGGTGGAACGATTCACCCCTCCACTTT | CASSLGGTGWNDSPLHF
NA | TRBJ1-1 | NA | TRBV30 | TGTGCCTGGGGGGGTGTAACTGAAGCTTTCTTT | CAWGGVTEAFF
NA | TRBJ2-7 | many | TRBV12-3/TRBV12-4 | TGTGCCAGCGCTCCCCGGGGACACAATTACGAGCAGTACTTC | CASAPRGHNYEQYF
NA | TRBJ2-7 | NA | TRBV4-1 | TGCGCCAGCAGCCAAGTGTCGATATACGAGCAGTACTTC | CASSQVSIYEQYF
NA | TRBJ2-3 | NA | TRBV4-1 | TGCGCCAGCAGCCTCCGGGACAAGCTAGGTAAGCAGTATTTT | CASSLRDKLGKQYF